A single sample is the source of the 17 T cell receptor beta chains below, sequenced in a study of cytomegalovirus exposure and HLA in healthy donors. TCRdb keeps only in-frame clones here, not all; method: immunoSEQ multiplex PCR. The sample comprises about 180,000 clones, around 84% of which are singletons, and 16% rests with the top ten. Sample: PBMCs. Receptor source: a man in his late teens or twenties in good health and CMV-seropositive.

V gene TRBV28 combines with J gene TRBJ1-5; D is possibly TRBD1 (6 bases). In germline, CDR1 is MDHEN, CDR2 SYDVKM. Trimming pared 2 bases from V and 6 bases from J, leaving 14 bases between. The CDR3 runs to 15 residues. The CDR3 loop is CASSLIRGARQPQHF. CDR3 bases: TGTGCCAGCAGTTTAATTCGGGGGGCTCGTCAGCCCCAGCATTTT.

The chain links TRBV4-2 to TRBJ2-3; 12 bases align to TRBD2. Germline V gives CDR1 LGHNA, CDR2 YNFKEQ. V shed 0 bases and J 4 bases; nucleotides not matched to a gene: 2. The CDR3 spans 16 residues. The CDR3 DNA follows: TGTGCCAGCAGCCAAGATCGACTAGCGGGAGCAGATACGCAGTATTTT. This encodes CASSQDRLAGADTQYF.

The rearrangement uses TRBV6-1 and TRBJ2-1, with 7 bases lining up with TRBD2. CDR1 is MNHNS and CDR2 is SASEGT in the germline V gene. Trimming cost V 4 bases and J 6 bases; bases outside gene matches: 9. CDR3 length: 15 amino acids. This chain's CDR3 is CASSGGDYGANEQFF. The CDR3 DNA is TGTGCCAGCAGTGGGGGGGACTATGGGGCCAATGAGCAGTTCTTC.

This chain connects TRBV6-6 to TRBJ2-6; D gene uncertain. The CDR3 has 15 residues. Germline lookup yields CDR1 MNHNY and CDR2 SVGAGI (reference sequence). Trimming removed 6 bases from V and 0 bases from J, with 9 bases in between. CDR3 in DNA: TGTGCCAGCAGGTCAGGCCCCTCTGGGGCCAACGTCCTGACTTTC. It is translated as CASRSGPSGANVLTF.

This clone has a handful of counts. The chain employs TRBV19 and TRBJ1-1; D is unclear. CDR3 length: 12 amino acids. Germline CDR1 LNHDA, CDR2 SQIVND (reference sequence). The V end was cut by 8 bases, the J end by 1 base, with 8 bases between. The CDR3 loop is CASSEGNTEAFF. CDR3 sequence (DNA): TGTGCCAGTTCGGAGGGGAACACTGAAGCTTTCTTT.

The rearrangement uses TRBV5-1 and TRBJ2-1, with 7 bases lining up with TRBD1. With 5 bases clipped from V and 8 bases from J, the junction kept 4 bases outside the gene matches. This CDR3 comprises 12 residues. Looked up from germline, CDR1 is SGHRS and CDR2 is YFSETQ. CDR3 sequence (DNA): TGCGCCAGCAGTAGACAGGGCGATGAGCAGTTCTTC. Translating gives CASSRQGDEQFF.

This chain joins TRBV5-1 and TRBJ2-5; TRBD1 matches 7 bases. Germline V gene data show CDR1 as SGHRS and CDR2 as YFSETQ. With 0 bases clipped from V and 4 bases from J, the junction kept 6 bases outside the gene matches. CDR3 length: 15 amino acids. CDR3 region: CASSLVETGLETQYF. DNA for the CDR3: TGCGCCAGCAGCTTGGTGGAGACAGGGTTAGAGACCCAGTACTTC.

This clone has only one observation. The genes are TRBV27 and TRBJ1-2, with 9 positions matching TRBD1. V trimming: 6 bases; J trimming: 4 bases; junction bases outside the gene matches: 9. Germline CDR1 MNHEY, CDR2 SMNVEV (reference sequence). CDR3 length equals 15 residues. CDR3 nucleotides: TGTGCCAGCAGAGTCGGGACAGGGTCGGGCTATGGCTACACCTTC. It codes for CASRVGTGSGYGYTF.

As concerns this clone: In the same sample, other DNA sequences code for this CDR3. V usage is TRBV28 and J usage is TRBJ1-2; TRBD1 aligns across 7 bases. The CDR3 consists of 12 residues. V lost 5 bases and J lost 6; bases outside the gene matches: 3. Germline assignment: CDR1 MDHEN and CDR2 SYDVKM. The CDR3 here is CASSVTGHGYTF. The CDR3 DNA is TGTGCCAGCAGTGTGACAGGGCATGGCTACACCTTC.

This chain connects TRBV28 to TRBJ2-6, with D perhaps matching TRBD1 (6 bases). V lost 5 bases and J 1 base, leaving 9 bases between the germline ends. The CDR3 totals 15 residues. Germline loops: CDR1 MDHEN, CDR2 SYDVKM. CDR3 amino acids: CASSPGDSGANVLTF. CDR3 DNA: TGTGCCAGCAGTCCAGGGGATTCTGGGGCCAACGTCCTGACTTTC.

The table lists this clone with a few counts. V usage is TRBV20-1 and J usage is TRBJ1-1, with no clear D. V lost 1 base, J lost 6 bases, and 6 bases lay in between. In germline, CDR1 is DFQATT, CDR2 SNEGSKA (reference sequence). There are 11 residues in the CDR3. The chain's CDR3 is CSARGAAEAFF. CDR3 DNA sequence: TGCAGTGCTAGAGGGGCAGCTGAAGCTTTCTTT.

This clone was detected only a few times. The DNA of the CDR3 is TGTGCCAGCAGCCCGGACAGGGGCCATGAGCAGTACTTC. Amino acids: CASSPDRGHEQYF. The chain has TRBV7-6 and TRBJ2-7; 9 positions agree with TRBD1. The V gene end was trimmed by 5 bases and the J gene end by 7 bases; junction bases not matched to a gene: 6. This CDR3 is built from 13 residues. Germline CDR1 reads SGHVS; CDR2 reads FNYEAQ.

This chain links TRBV5-1 with TRBJ2-2; D may be TRBD1 (5 bases). Trimming pared 6 bases from V and 0 bases from J, leaving 9 bases between. The germline gives CDR1 SGHRS, CDR2 YFSETQ. The CDR3 spans 14 residues. CDR3 region: CASTKGTNTGELFF. The CDR3 bases are TGCGCCAGCACCAAGGGGACGAACACCGGGGAGCTGTTTTTT.

This clone has only a few counts. V usage is TRBV2 and J usage is TRBJ2-2; a weak D match, TRBD1 (6 bases). The CDR3 is 15 residues long. Germline V gene lookup returns CDR1 SNHLY and CDR2 FYNNEI. V lost 3 bases and J lost 7, with 15 bases in between. CDR3 residues: CASSETGHVLGELFF. In nucleotides, the CDR3 is TGTGCCAGCAGTGAGACGGGACATGTACTCGGGGAGCTGTTTTTT.

V and J are TRBV6-5 and TRBJ1-1; TRBD1 aligns across 8 bases. V was pared by 0 bases and J by 7 bases, with 7 bases of the junction left unmatched. CDR1 is MNHEY, CDR2 SVGAGI, per germline. This CDR3 has 15 residues. CDR3: CASSYSTTGADEAFF. The CDR3 nucleotides read TGTGCCAGCAGTTACTCGACGACAGGGGCGGATGAAGCTTTCTTT.

The genes are TRBV9 and TRBJ2-7; D might be TRBD1 (5 bases). This CDR3 contains 12 residues. V was clipped by 4 bases and J by 6 bases, with 11 bases between them. Germline V gene lookup returns CDR1 SGDLS and CDR2 YYNGEE. The CDR3 region has the DNA TGTGCCAGCAGCTCAGGGTTCGGCGAGCAGTACTTC. This codes for CASSSGFGEQYF.

The genes are TRBV7-9 and TRBJ2-7; D may be TRBD2 (5 bases). The germline gives CDR1 SEHNR, CDR2 FQNEAQ (reference sequence). V was clipped by 5 bases and J by 0 bases, with 5 bases between them. CDR3 length: 12 residues. The CDR3 loop reads CASSGSSYEQYF. DNA for the CDR3: TGTGCCAGCAGCGGGAGCTCCTACGAGCAGTACTTC.